This TCR beta chain was observed in a study of blood T cell repertoires in COVID-19. Study-level background: Specimens from acute and convalescent COVID-19 originated in the United States, Italy and Spain.

V was clipped by 4 bases and J by 2 bases, with 15 bases between them. The CDR3 totals 16 residues. Germline-derived CDR1 and CDR2 are SGHTS and YDEGEE. In the original workflow: Reference gene primers were amplified, and this amplification served to estimate nucleated cell counts. Assay used: immunoSEQ multiplex PCR; TCRdb lists only in-frame clones, some missing. The V and J calls and clone size were taken over from that table, and D and trimming were inferred from the DNA. This table holds over 350,000 clones, 75% to 90% found once. This sequence joins TRBV5-8 and TRBJ1-4, with a tentative D call TRBD1 (5 bases). The TCR sequence derives from a woman between 25 and 40 years old with acute or convalescent COVID-19. Sequencing used peripheral blood. CDR3 sequence reads: CASSRRTPRTNEKLFF. The CDR3 DNA reads TGTGCCAGCAGCCGCCGGACACCACGGACTAATGAAAAACTGTTTTTT.